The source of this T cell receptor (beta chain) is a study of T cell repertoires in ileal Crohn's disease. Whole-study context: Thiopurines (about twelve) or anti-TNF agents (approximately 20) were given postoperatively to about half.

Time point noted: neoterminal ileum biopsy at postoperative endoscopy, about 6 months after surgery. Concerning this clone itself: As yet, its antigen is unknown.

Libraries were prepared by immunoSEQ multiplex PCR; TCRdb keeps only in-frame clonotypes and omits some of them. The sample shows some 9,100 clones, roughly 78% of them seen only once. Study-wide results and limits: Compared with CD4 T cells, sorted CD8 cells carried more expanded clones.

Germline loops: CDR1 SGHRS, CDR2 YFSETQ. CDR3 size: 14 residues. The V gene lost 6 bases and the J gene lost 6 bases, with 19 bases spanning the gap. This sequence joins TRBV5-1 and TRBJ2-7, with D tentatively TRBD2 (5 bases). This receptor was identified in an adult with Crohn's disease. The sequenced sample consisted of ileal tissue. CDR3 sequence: CASNPLAVGGEQYF. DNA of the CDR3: TGCGCCAGCAACCCCCTGGCGGTTGGAGGCGAGCAGTACTTC. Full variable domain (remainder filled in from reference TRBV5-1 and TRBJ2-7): KAGVTQTPRYLIKTRGQQVTLSCSPISGHRSVSWYQQTPGQGLQFLFEYFSETQRNKGNFPGRFSGRQFSNSRSEMNVSTLELGDSALYLCASNPLAVGGEQYFGPGTRLTVT.